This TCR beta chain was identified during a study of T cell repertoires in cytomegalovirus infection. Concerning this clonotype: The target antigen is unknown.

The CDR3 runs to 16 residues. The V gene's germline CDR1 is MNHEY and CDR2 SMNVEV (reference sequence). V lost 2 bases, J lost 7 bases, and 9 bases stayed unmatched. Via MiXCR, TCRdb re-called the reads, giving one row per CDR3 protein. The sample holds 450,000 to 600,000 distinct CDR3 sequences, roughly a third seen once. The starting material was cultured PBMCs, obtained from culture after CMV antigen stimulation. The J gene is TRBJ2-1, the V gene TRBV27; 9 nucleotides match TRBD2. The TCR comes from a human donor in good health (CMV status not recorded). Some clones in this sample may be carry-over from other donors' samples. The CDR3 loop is CASSLRGSGSRNEQFF. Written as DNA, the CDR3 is TGTGCCAGCAGTTTACGAGGTAGCGGGAGTAGAAATGAGCAGTTCTTC.